One T cell receptor beta chain is described in this entry. The data were taken from a study of cytomegalovirus exposure and HLA in healthy donors. Donors consisted of healthy bone marrow donors. Trimming removed 0 bases from V and 4 bases from J; junction bases left unmatched: 7. CDR3 length equals 16 residues. Germline assignment: CDR1 ENHRY and CDR2 SYGVKD. Amplification used 60 Vbeta primers and 13 Jbeta primers. Assay: immunoSEQ multiplex PCR; the TCRdb copy retains only in-frame clones and omits some. The table gives fewer than 100,000 clones; the top ten clones make up 3% to 4% of it. Sequencing input: PBMCs. The chain combines TRBV10-3 with TRBJ1-2; 8 bases map to TRBD1. This receptor was obtained from a man aged 18-30 years in good health and CMV-seropositive. CDR3 region: CAISESSPTGGYGYTF. DNA of the CDR3: TGTGCCATCAGTGAGTCTAGCCCTACAGGGGGCTATGGCTACACCTTC.